This T cell receptor beta chain was sequenced for a study of CD8 T cells in ankylosing spondylitis. General observations from the study: There was reportedly significant enrichment of clones that were disease-linked in matched ankylosing spondylitis synovial fluid. It appeared that ankylosing spondylitis blood was characterized by a TCR beta motif of roughly 8 highly homologous variants.

Concerning this clonotype: Its matching antigen is unknown.

Molecular-barcoded quantitative 5'-RACE produced these TCR beta libraries. Using its own MiXCR run on the 5' RACE reads, TCRdb lists one record per CDR3 protein. The sample contains under 450,000 distinct CDR3 sequences, more than 15% of which appear only once. Deletions cut 11 bases from V and 0 bases from J, with 17 bases between. The CDR3 totals 15 residues. Germline V gives CDR1 LNHDA, CDR2 SQIVND (reference sequence). This TCR was sampled from a male donor with ankylosing spondylitis. The sequencing input was blood, either unsorted or a sorted T cell fraction (not recorded which). The chain combines TRBV19 with TRBJ2-1, with a possible D match to TRBD2 (5 bases). DNA of the CDR3: TGTGCCTCCCGGGGTGACCCCATCTCCTACAATGAGCAGTTCTTC. Protein product: CASRGDPISYNEQFF.